The source of this T cell receptor (beta chain) is a study of blood T cell repertoires in COVID-19. Germline loops: CDR1 GTSNPN, CDR2 SVGIG (reference sequence). The CDR3 is 15 residues long. Trimming took 0 bases from V and 2 from J; bases not matched to a gene: 3. In the original analysis: Researchers report that nucleated cell counts were estimated from reference gene primer amplification. The assay was immunoSEQ multiplex PCR, and TCRdb's table has in-frame clones only and misses some. From that table come the V and J calls and clone size; the DNA was used to work out D and trimming. Of about 240,000 clones in the sample, more than 80% are singletons; the top ten hold roughly 8%. Seattle cases were enrolled at active infection and followed longitudinally.

Sequences were obtained from peripheral blood. This chain joins TRBV30 and TRBJ2-2; 7 bases agree with TRBD2. The receptor's source is a woman of 80 years or more with COVID-19, enrolled during active disease. The chain's CDR3 is CAWSVRGVNTGELFF. CDR3 nucleotide sequence: TGTGCCTGGAGTGTACGGGGGGTAAACACCGGGGAGCTGTTTTTT.